Listed below are T cell receptor beta chains from one sample, sequenced in a study of cytomegalovirus exposure and HLA in healthy donors. Libraries were prepared by immunoSEQ multiplex PCR; TCRdb keeps only in-frame clonotypes and omits some of them. The sample records some 140,000 clones, roughly 80% being singletons. Sequences were obtained from PBMCs. The source is a man aged 18 to 35 in good health and CMV-seronegative. Both conserved end residues are part of each CDR3. A D gene is named only where the DNA matches it firmly. Not every row has a clone size; where given, it reads once, few, many or a size class.

CDR3: CASSVAGGDTQYF
DNA: TGCGCCAGCAGTGTGGCAGGGGGTGATACGCAGTATTTT
V: TRBV5-1
D: TRBD1
J: TRBJ2-3
length: 13
size: few

CDR3: CASSSGTGGYGYTF
DNA: TGTGCCAGCAGTTCTGGGACAGGGGGGTATGGCTACACCTTC
V: TRBV27
D: TRBD1
J: TRBJ1-2
length: 14
size: -

CDR3: CASTSEETQYF
DNA: TGCGCCAGCACGTCAGAAGAGACCCAGTACTTC
V: TRBV5-1
D: -
J: TRBJ2-5
length: 11
size: -

CDR3: CASSEGTGLSNQPQHF
DNA: TGTGCCAGCAGTGAGGGAACAGGGCTTAGCAATCAGCCCCAGCATTTT
V: TRBV2
D: -
J: TRBJ1-5
length: 16
size: once

CDR3: CASSLAISSRGENQPQHF
DNA: TGTGCCAGCAGCTTAGCTATCAGTTCCAGGGGTGAAAATCAGCCCCAGCATTTT
V: TRBV7-9
D: -
J: TRBJ1-5
length: 18
size: -

CDR3: CASSRGNGLANEQFF
DNA: TGCGCCAGCAGCCGGGGGAACGGACTAGCGAATGAGCAGTTCTTC
V: TRBV5-1
D: TRBD2
J: TRBJ2-1
length: 15
size: -

CDR3: CATSRVRDGYTF
DNA: TGTGCCACCAGCCGGGTCAGGGATGGCTACACCTTC
V: TRBV15
D: -
J: TRBJ1-2
length: 12
size: -

CDR3: CASSAGQGAPGYTF
DNA: TGTGCCAGTAGTGCGGGACAGGGGGCGCCTGGCTACACCTTC
V: TRBV19
D: TRBD1
J: TRBJ1-2
length: 14
size: -

CDR3: CASSHLTGGGNTIYF
DNA: TGCGCCAGCAGCCATTTGACAGGGGGGGGAAACACCATATATTTT
V: TRBV4-3
D: TRBD1
J: TRBJ1-3
length: 15
size: many

CDR3: CASSPGPGGNQPQHF
DNA: TGTGCCAGTAGTCCCGGTCCGGGTGGCAATCAGCCCCAGCATTTT
V: TRBV19
D: -
J: TRBJ1-5
length: 15
size: once

CDR3: CASSINQPQHF
DNA: TGTGCCAGCAGTATAAATCAGCCCCAGCATTTT
V: TRBV2
D: -
J: TRBJ1-5
length: 11
size: few

CDR3: CASSLQFGQYF
DNA: TGTGCCAGCAGCTTACAGTTTGGGCAGTACTTC
V: TRBV5-8
D: -
J: TRBJ2-7
length: 11
size: once

CDR3: CAWSVQERLGEQYF
DNA: TGTGCCTGGAGTGTCCAGGAAAGGTTAGGCGAGCAGTACTTC
V: TRBV30
D: -
J: TRBJ2-7
length: 14
size: -

CDR3: CAISSTHEQYF
DNA: TGTGCCATCAGTAGCACCCACGAGCAGTACTTC
V: TRBV10-3
D: -
J: TRBJ2-7
length: 11
size: -

CDR3: CASSLQGATEAFF
DNA: TGTGCCAGCAGCTTACAGGGCGCCACTGAAGCTTTCTTT
V: TRBV7-3
D: -
J: TRBJ1-1
length: 13
size: -

CDR3: CASRYDRSNEQFF
DNA: TGTGCCAGCAGATATGACAGGTCCAATGAGCAGTTCTTC
V: TRBV28
D: -
J: TRBJ2-1
length: 13
size: -

CDR3: CSVDRGQGAVSDTQYF
DNA: TGCAGCGTTGATCGGGGACAGGGGGCAGTGTCAGATACGCAGTATTTT
V: TRBV29-1
D: TRBD1
J: TRBJ2-3
length: 16
size: -

CDR3: CASSLTGEAKKKLFF
DNA: TGCGCCAGCAGCTTGACAGGGGAGGCGAAAAAAAAACTGTTTTTT
V: TRBV5-1
D: TRBD1
J: TRBJ1-4
length: 15
size: -

CDR3: CASTGTSRETQYF
DNA: TGTGCCAGCACCGGGACTAGCAGGGAGACCCAGTACTTC
V: TRBV14
D: TRBD2
J: TRBJ2-5
length: 13
size: -

CDR3: CASSEGTGQGMYEQYF
DNA: TGTGCCAGCAGCGAGGGAACGGGACAGGGGATGTACGAGCAGTACTTC
V: TRBV9
D: TRBD1
J: TRBJ2-7
length: 16
size: -

CDR3: CASSEQGAGKNTEAFF
DNA: TGCGCCAGCAGTGAGCAGGGTGCAGGGAAGAACACTGAAGCTTTCTTT
V: TRBV10-1
D: -
J: TRBJ1-1
length: 16
size: -

CDR3: CATSWDRGRRGYTF
DNA: TGTGCCACCAGCTGGGACAGGGGGAGACGTGGCTACACCTTC
V: TRBV15
D: TRBD1
J: TRBJ1-2
length: 14
size: few

CDR3: CASSISRGSSTPLPYGYTF
DNA: TGTGCCAGTAGTATAAGTCGCGGGTCCTCGACCCCGCTACCTTATGGCTACACCTTC
V: TRBV19
D: -
J: TRBJ1-2
length: 19
size: -

CDR3: CASSVDSLGYGYTF
DNA: TGTGCCAGCAGCGTAGACAGTTTGGGCTATGGCTACACCTTC
V: TRBV13
D: -
J: TRBJ1-2
length: 14
size: -

CDR3: CATSRDPGQGFYEQYF
DNA: TGTGCCACCAGCAGAGATCCAGGACAGGGCTTCTACGAGCAGTACTTC
V: TRBV15
D: TRBD1
J: TRBJ2-7
length: 16
size: once

CDR3: CASRVQGSASYEQYF
DNA: TGTGCCAGCAGAGTACAGGGGTCAGCTTCCTACGAGCAGTACTTC
V: TRBV2
D: TRBD1
J: TRBJ2-7
length: 15
size: -

CDR3: CASSSGTSNYGYTF
DNA: TGTGCCAGCAGCTCCGGGACAAGTAACTATGGCTACACCTTC
V: TRBV9
D: -
J: TRBJ1-2
length: 14
size: once

CDR3: CASRTVTGVTNEKLFF
DNA: TGTGCCAGCAGGACTGTTACAGGGGTAACTAATGAAAAACTGTTTTTT
V: TRBV6-6
D: TRBD1
J: TRBJ1-4
length: 16
size: -

CDR3: CASSGADNNQPQHF
DNA: TGTGCCAGCTCAGGGGCCGACAACAATCAGCCCCAGCATTTT
V: TRBV18
D: -
J: TRBJ1-5
length: 14
size: -

CDR3: CSVVGSTYNEQFF
DNA: TGCAGCGTTGTGGGGAGCACCTACAATGAGCAGTTCTTC
V: TRBV29-1
D: -
J: TRBJ2-1
length: 13
size: -

CDR3: CASSHDMQGGPYEQYF
DNA: TGTGCCAGCAGCCACGATATGCAGGGGGGCCCATACGAGCAGTACTTC
V: TRBV9
D: -
J: TRBJ2-7
length: 16
size: -

CDR3: CASSPPVTDRATGELFF
DNA: TGTGCCAGCTCACCACCGGTAACGGACAGGGCCACCGGGGAGCTGTTTTTT
V: TRBV18
D: TRBD1
J: TRBJ2-2
length: 17
size: -

CDR3: CSVERGGYGYTF
DNA: TGCAGCGTTGAAAGAGGTGGCTATGGCTACACCTTC
V: TRBV29-1
D: -
J: TRBJ1-2
length: 12
size: few

CDR3: CASSSDRGSYEQYF
DNA: TGCGCCAGCAGCTCAGACAGGGGCTCCTACGAGCAGTACTTC
V: TRBV5-1
D: TRBD1
J: TRBJ2-7
length: 14
size: -

CDR3: CASSYESNQPQHF
DNA: TGTGCCAGCAGTTACGAGTCAAATCAGCCCCAGCATTTT
V: TRBV6-6
D: -
J: TRBJ1-5
length: 13
size: few

CDR3: CASKLQETQYF
DNA: TGTGCCAGCAAACTGCAAGAGACCCAGTACTTC
V: TRBV2
D: -
J: TRBJ2-5
length: 11
size: -

CDR3: CASSLESGENSPLHF
DNA: TGCGCCAGCAGCTTGGAATCAGGGGAGAATTCACCCCTCCACTTT
V: TRBV5-1
D: -
J: TRBJ1-6
length: 15
size: once

CDR3: CASSLAREDTQYF
DNA: TGCGCCAGCAGCTTGGCCCGAGAAGATACGCAGTATTTT
V: TRBV5-1
D: -
J: TRBJ2-3
length: 13
size: -

CDR3: CASSSGTGSSPLHF
DNA: TGTGCCAGCAGTTCCGGGACAGGGAGTTCACCCCTCCACTTT
V: TRBV6-5
D: TRBD1
J: TRBJ1-6
length: 14
size: -

CDR3: CASSPRTVIYEQYF
DNA: TGTGCCAGCAGTCCACGGACAGTAATCTACGAGCAGTACTTC
V: TRBV2
D: -
J: TRBJ2-7
length: 14
size: -

CDR3: CASSLLPRQSPLHF
DNA: TGTGCCAGCAGCCTCCTCCCAAGACAGTCACCCCTCCACTTT
V: TRBV5-4
D: -
J: TRBJ1-6
length: 14
size: -

CDR3: CASSPRTGIHEQYF
DNA: TGTGCCAGCTCACCACGGACAGGGATTCACGAGCAGTACTTC
V: TRBV18
D: TRBD1
J: TRBJ2-7
length: 14
size: -

CDR3: CASSQDYEQYF
DNA: TGTGCCAGCAGCCAGGACTACGAGCAGTACTTC
V: TRBV6-5
D: -
J: TRBJ2-7
length: 11
size: -

CDR3: CASSIRTGTDTQYF
DNA: TGTGCCAGTAGTATCCGGACAGGTACAGATACGCAGTATTTT
V: TRBV19
D: TRBD1
J: TRBJ2-3
length: 14
size: -

CDR3: CASSSGQGSTDTQYF
DNA: TGTGCCAGCAGCTCGGGACAGGGGAGCACAGATACGCAGTATTTT
V: TRBV5-6
D: TRBD1
J: TRBJ2-3
length: 15
size: -

CDR3: CASSFFPGNAYEQYF
DNA: TGTGCCAGCAGCTTCTTCCCAGGGAATGCCTACGAGCAGTACTTC
V: TRBV5-5
D: -
J: TRBJ2-7
length: 15
size: -

CDR3: CASRERAFTEAFF
DNA: TGTGCCAGCAGGGAGCGGGCTTTTACTGAAGCTTTCTTT
V: TRBV6-1
D: -
J: TRBJ1-1
length: 13
size: -

CDR3: CASSLNDRGNSPLHF
DNA: TGTGCCAGCAGCTTGAACGACAGGGGTAATTCACCCCTCCACTTT
V: TRBV7-2
D: TRBD1
J: TRBJ1-6
length: 15
size: few

CDR3: CASSHGTEISNQPQHF
DNA: TGTGCCAGCAGCCATGGGACAGAGATTAGCAATCAGCCCCAGCATTTT
V: TRBV5-6
D: TRBD1
J: TRBJ1-5
length: 16
size: -

CDR3: CASSGRGNRDEQYF
DNA: TGTGCCAGCAGCGGGCGGGGAAATCGGGACGAGCAGTACTTC
V: TRBV5-4
D: -
J: TRBJ2-7
length: 14
size: -

CDR3: CASSQLLGGGLPYNEQFF
DNA: TGCGCCAGCAGCCAACTCCTAGGCGGGGGACTGCCCTACAATGAGCAGTTCTTC
V: TRBV4-3
D: TRBD2
J: TRBJ2-1
length: 18
size: -

CDR3: CASSSTGLNTEAFF
DNA: TGTGCCAGCAGCTCGACAGGGCTAAACACTGAAGCTTTCTTT
V: TRBV11-2
D: TRBD1
J: TRBJ1-1
length: 14
size: -

CDR3: CASSGGTDNEKLFF
DNA: TGTGCCAGTAGTGGGGGGACAGATAATGAAAAACTGTTTTTT
V: TRBV19
D: TRBD1
J: TRBJ1-4
length: 14
size: -

CDR3: CASSQATSMNTEAFF
DNA: TGCGCCAGCAGCCAAGCCACCAGTATGAACACTGAAGCTTTCTTT
V: TRBV4-3
D: -
J: TRBJ1-1
length: 15
size: -

CDR3: CASSEQGTYEQYF
DNA: TGTGCCAGCAGTGAACAGGGGACCTACGAGCAGTACTTC
V: TRBV2
D: -
J: TRBJ2-7
length: 13
size: -

CDR3: CATSRESTGTATAKLFF
DNA: TGTGCCACCAGCAGAGAGTCGACCGGGACAGCCACGGCAAAACTGTTTTTT
V: TRBV15
D: TRBD1
J: TRBJ1-4
length: 17
size: -

CDR3: CSVERAGTYEQYF
DNA: TGCAGCGTCGAGAGGGCCGGGACCTACGAGCAGTACTTC
V: TRBV29-1
D: -
J: TRBJ2-7
length: 13
size: -

CDR3: CASRPWTGNGEQFF
DNA: TGTGCCAGCCGTCCCTGGACAGGGAACGGTGAGCAGTTCTTC
V: TRBV27
D: TRBD1
J: TRBJ2-1
length: 14
size: -